This T cell receptor (beta chain) was profiled in a study of OX40 agonist ivuxolimab in advanced cancers. Across the study: Three partial responders included one hepatocellular carcinoma patient and two cutaneous melanoma patients.

Measured with immunoSEQ multiplex PCR; TCRdb has only the in-frame clones, and not every one. The data contain approximately 81,000 clones, 93% of them singletons. The CDR3 spans 14 residues. Germline CDR1 reads LNHDA; CDR2 reads SQIVND (reference sequence). V lost 3 bases, J lost 1 base, and 9 bases lay in between. This clone was seen just once. Its antigen is still unknown. Whole-study findings and limits: Among the lowest peripheral clonal expansion occurred in 0.1-3.0 mg/kg partial responders. The authors did not determine the antigen specificity of the expanded peripheral T cells.

This material consisted of CD4+ or CD8+ T cells sorted from blood, taken in a trial of the OX40 agonist ivuxolimab. V and J are TRBV19 and TRBJ1-1; no reliable D call. This receptor was obtained from an adult with an advanced solid tumor such as melanoma, head and neck, liver or kidney cancer. The CDR3 spells CASSIVPRNTEAFF. In nucleotides, the CDR3 is TGTGCCAGTAGTATCGTACCGAGGAACACTGAAGCTTTCTTT. Full variable domain (remainder filled in from reference TRBV19 and TRBJ1-1): DGGITQSPKYLFRKEGQNVTLSCEQNLNHDAMYWYRQDPGQGLRLIYYSQIVNDFQKGDIAEGYSVSREKKESFPLTVTSAQKNPTAFYLCASSIVPRNTEAFFGQGTRLTVV.